This T cell receptor beta chain was captured by sequencing in a study of shared clonotypes between healthy human individuals. This table comes from immunoSEQ multiplex PCR, and its TCRdb copy is limited to in-frame clones, with some not included. The table includes about 590,000 clones, around 95% detected once. Details on this clone: Its antigen is undetermined.

Overall study findings and caveats: When compared with the clonotypes that were shared by all four sorted-subset donors, the non-shared clonotypes turned out to have lower generation probabilities.

Naive CD8 isolation took CD45RO-negative cells positively selected for CCR7 and excluded terminally differentiated effector memory CD45RA+ cells. V gave up 1 base and J gave up 7 bases; unmatched junction bases: 12. CDR1 is SEHNR, CDR2 FQNEAQ, per germline (reference sequence). This CDR3 contains 16 residues. Material: naive CD8+ T cells sorted from blood. V gene TRBV7-9 combines with J gene TRBJ2-7; 8 bases are a match to TRBD1. The TCR sequence derives from a woman in her twenties or thirties in good health. CDR3 region: CASSLGEGQASREQYF. For the CDR3, the DNA is TGTGCCAGCAGCTTAGGCGAGGGACAGGCCTCTAGGGAGCAGTACTTC.